This T cell receptor beta chain was identified in a study of cytomegalovirus exposure and HLA in healthy donors. Study overall: The same platform used for the approximately 700 first-cohort repertoires was also used for the 100 to 150 validation repertoires, as a later analysis reported. Findings of the study overall: Around 160 TCR beta chains were listed as cytomegalovirus-associated. Specific recognition of CMV antigens was confirmed in vitro for three chains (all CMV-associated). Reports credit the classifier with highly specific, highly sensitive diagnosis of cytomegalovirus status.

Repertoires were generated with immunoSEQ multiplex PCR, while TCRdb's copy carries only in-frame clones and drops some. The data contain about 360,000 clones, more than 80% of them singletons. The CDR3 runs 16 residues. The trim removed 4 bases at V and 1 base at J, leaving 7 bases unmatched. Germline values: CDR1 KGHSH, CDR2 LQKENI. Remarks on this clone: Its antigen is unknown.

The source material was PBMCs. The TCR originated in a woman aged 18 to 35 in good health and CMV-seronegative. The rearrangement links TRBV18 to TRBJ1-2, with TRBD1 matching over 9 bases. The CDR3 DNA sequence: TGTGCCAGCTCACATGATGACAGGGGGATTAACTATGGCTACACCTTC. Its translation: CASSHDDRGINYGYTF.